Below, one T cell receptor (beta chain) is given with its context. Its specificity is unknown. Germline-derived CDR1 and CDR2 are SGHTS and YDEGEE. The V gene end was trimmed by 3 bases and the J gene end by 7 bases; junction bases not matched to a gene: 10. The CDR3 has 16 amino acids. The data stem from a study of molecular identifiers for immune sequencing clone quantification. Study-wide findings and caveats: Spiked Jurkat TCR RNA equivalent to one cell reportedly surfaced among some 1 million naive cells.

Bulk TCR libraries were made with methods that had been previously described and with listed TCR primers. TCRdb ran MiXCR on the PCR reads and lists one entry per CDR3 protein. This sample has around 320,000 distinct CDR3 sequences, with roughly 24% found just once. This TCR derives from a human donor in good health. Some libraries in this study had Jurkat cell RNA spiked in. This chain links TRBV5-8 with TRBJ2-7; 13 nucleotides align to TRBD2. The sequencing input was naive CD8+ T cells from blood, with Jurkat cell RNA spiked in. Subset denoted: FACS-sorted CD8+CD4-CCR7+CD45RA+ naive T cells. CDR3 sequence (DNA): TGTGCCAGCAGCTGGTCCGGGACTAGCGGGATCGGTGAGCAGTACTTC. It yields the protein CASSWSGTSGIGEQYF.